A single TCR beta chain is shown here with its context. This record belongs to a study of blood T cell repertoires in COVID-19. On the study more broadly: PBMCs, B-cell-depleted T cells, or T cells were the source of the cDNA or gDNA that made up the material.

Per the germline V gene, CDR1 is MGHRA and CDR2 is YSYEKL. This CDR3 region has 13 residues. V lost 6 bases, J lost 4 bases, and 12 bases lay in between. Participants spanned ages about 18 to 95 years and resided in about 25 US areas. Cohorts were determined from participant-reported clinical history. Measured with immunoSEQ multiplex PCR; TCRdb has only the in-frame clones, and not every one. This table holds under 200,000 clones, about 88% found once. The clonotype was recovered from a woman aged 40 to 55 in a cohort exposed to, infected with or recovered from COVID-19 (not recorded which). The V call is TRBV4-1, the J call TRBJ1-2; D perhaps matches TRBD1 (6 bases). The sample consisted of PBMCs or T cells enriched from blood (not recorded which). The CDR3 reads CASRGGASYGYTF. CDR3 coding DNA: TGCGCCAGCAGGGGGGGGGCGAGCTATGGCTACACCTTC.